The present T cell receptor beta chain was sequenced within a study of blood T cells in healthy people across ages (dated by TCRdb to 2015 to 2017). Regarding the complete study: In model experiments, template switching captured about one uniquely barcoded TCR beta cDNA molecule for every two T cells. The donors were divided into four age groups: young (average around 16 years), middle-aged (about 41), aged (62) and long-lived (more than 75). Two additional independent replicas of 1 million unique cDNA reads from the same blood draw were analyzed for two donors (one aged 18 to 29 and one aged 80 or older). To avoid experimental bias, donors of different ages were distributed randomly across sequencing lanes. To track age-related changes in TCR beta repertoire diversity, the study relied on deep sequencing normalized with unique cDNA molecular identifiers.

Library construction relied on 5' RACE. This sample was sequenced with an Illumina HiSeq 2500. A second PCR of about 6 to 11 cycles was performed with a sample-barcoded 5' primer and a J-beta primer mix. Each TCR beta cDNA molecule received a unique molecular identifier from a template-switch 5' adaptor carrying 12 random nucleotides. At least 3 million CDR3-containing paired-end reads were obtained from each sample. First-strand cDNA was synthesized from all RNA with the Mint cDNA synthesis kit, primed by a TRBC-specific oligonucleotide. Following uracil-DNA glycosylase treatment, all cDNA underwent a first 18-cycle PCR with the universal primers M1SS and BC2_uni_R. As for the original processing: For normalization, 1 million high-quality reads, each with a distinct molecular identifier, were randomly selected from each sample. Instead of being binned into consensus sequences, reads that shared molecular identifiers were thrown out. CDR3 identification, clonotype clustering and error correction used MiTCR with a Q25 quality threshold and the strictest error-elimination algorithm. Lower-bound total TCR beta diversity was estimated with a nonparametric unseen species model using Euler transformation. TCRdb handled the public reads itself, with Q25 trimming in fastp and clone calling in MiXCR, and kept productive beta chains. Entries that share a CDR3 protein sequence are merged under the most common genes and DNA. The V and J calls follow TCRdb's processing rather than the paper's. This sample lists some 710,000 distinct CDR3 sequences; 46% were detected once. The ten largest clonotypes hold roughly 18% of the sample.

Systemically healthy Caucasian individuals from Russia, 39 in total and aged 6 to 90 years, were included as donors. Each donor gave approximately 9.3 milliliters of peripheral blood, collected into EDTA-treated Vacutainer tubes. Ficoll-Paque density-gradient centrifugation was used to isolate PBMCs, with at least 6.5 million per sample. Total RNA was extracted from PBMCs with Trizol reagent, with at least 5.5 micrograms obtained per sample. The percentages of naive CD45RAhigh/CD27high T cells were determined by flow cytometry on a PBMC aliquot from every donor. Findings and caveats that apply to the study as a whole: Conclusive comparison of naive and antigen-experienced compartments was prevented by the profiling of bulk unsorted PBMCs. A strong correlation was found between observed TCR beta diversity and the percentage of naive T cells measured by flow cytometry. As age increased, observed TCR beta diversity per million T cells dropped in a roughly linear way, and a significant reduction was already evident by age 40. Estimates of total diversity based on one million sequenced T cells were regarded as lower bounds and as underestimates. Because the CMV infection status of the donors was unknown, age-related changes in expanded clonotypes may potentially have been confounded. Compared with the aged group, more naive CD4+ T cells, fewer expanded clones and increased TCR diversity were shown by the long-lived group, suggesting age selection.

Reading from cysteine to phenylalanine, the CDR3 counts 16 amino acids. Only the CDR3 DNA is retained, 48 bases long and in frame from the first base. CDR1 and CDR2 were assigned from the germline V gene (reference sequence) as SEHNR and FQNEAQ. A distance of 17 bases separates the germline ends of V and J, which lose 4 bases and 2 bases respectively. Comments on this clonotype: Its antigen specificity is not known. One base away there is no much larger clone; base qualities are not given.

The rearrangement joined TRBV7-9 to TRBJ1-2; 5 matching bases give a weak D call of TRBD1. The sample was blood. The clonotype was recovered from an elderly man in good health. The CDR3 is CASSSSARGWNYGYTF. The nucleotides read TGTGCCAGCAGCTCATCCGCGAGGGGATGGAACTATGGCTACACCTTC.